This T cell receptor beta chain was recorded in a study of CD8 T cells in ankylosing spondylitis (TCRdb year 2017). As for the study more broadly: The study profiled T cell receptor beta repertoires in healthy donors and ankylosing spondylitis patients to find disease-linked TCR variants. The full study cohort was made up of 25 ankylosing spondylitis patients and over 90 healthy donors. Samples of peripheral blood were taken, and for ankylosing spondylitis patients, synovial fluid was collected as well.

This clonotype showed up just a few times. The specificity of this receptor is unknown. The sample holds no much larger clone one base away, and base qualities are not on file. For sequencing, an Illumina HiSeq 2500 was employed. Quantitative 5'-RACE with molecular barcodes was used to prepare TCR beta libraries. The authors' analysis ran thus. To identify disease-linked TCR variants, a new computational method was used, one built on a probabilistic model of VDJ rearrangement. TCRdb itself trimmed the public reads at Q25 with fastp, ran MiXCR and retained productive beta chains. Merged by CDR3 protein, the rows form single entries marked with the most common genes and DNA. TCRdb's processing, not the authors' own work, is the source of the V and J calls. This sample lists 390,000 or so distinct CDR3 sequences; under 25% were detected once. Clones ranked in the top ten supply about 15% of the sample.

Including the terminal cysteine and phenylalanine, the CDR3 comprises 12 residues. The CDR3 DNA has 36 bases and is translated from base 1. Looking up the germline V gene (reference sequence) yields CDR1 LGHDT and CDR2 YNNKEL. Relative to germline, V is 1 base shorter and J is 8 bases shorter, with 5 bases between their ends. Study-wide findings and limitations: A TCR beta motif of several highly homologous amino acid variants appeared characteristic of blood from ankylosing spondylitis patients. Some TCR beta motif variants had previously been reported in synovial fluid and blood of reactive arthritis patients, which suggested common disease-initiation mechanisms. The disease-linked clones were reported to be significantly enriched in matched synovial fluid samples from ankylosing spondylitis patients. The disease-linked clones showed a CD8+ phenotype and occurred at relatively low frequencies in peripheral blood.

Here the chain combines TRBV3-1 and TRBJ1-4; the D gene remains uncertain. Sequencing was done on a sample of blood, either unsorted or a sorted T cell fraction (not recorded which). The TCR sequence derives from a male donor with ankylosing spondylitis. The DNA reads as follows: TGTGCCAGCAGCCAAGTGGTGGAAAAACTGTTTTTT. The translation is CASSQVVEKLFF.